This T cell receptor (beta chain) was identified during a study of cytomegalovirus exposure and HLA in healthy donors. The PCR ran on 60 Vbeta and 13 Jbeta primers. Repertoires were generated with immunoSEQ multiplex PCR, while TCRdb's copy carries only in-frame clones and drops some. This sample yields approximately 200,000 clones, of which 79% are seen a single time; around 1.4% belongs to the top ten. The germline V gene encodes CDR1 SGHAT and CDR2 FQNNGV. CDR3 length: 12 amino acids. J lost 4 bases, V lost 5 bases, and 2 bases had no gene match. This rearrangement joins TRBV11-2 to TRBJ2-7; TRBD1 agrees at 7 bases. This TCR was recovered from a girl between 5 and 17 years old in good health and CMV-seropositive. Sequenced material: PBMCs. The CDR3 region is CASSTQGYEQYF. CDR3 DNA sequence: TGTGCCAGCAGCACACAGGGGTACGAGCAGTACTTC.